These T cell receptor beta chains were read from a single sample in a study of vaccination and CD4 T cells after COVID-19. MiXCR, run by TCRdb on the PCR reads, gives a single entry per CDR3 protein. The table includes some 33,000 distinct CDR3 sequences, about 34% detected once. The sample was CD4+ T cells from blood, taken about 7 months after SARS-CoV-2 vaccination. The receptors here all came from a human donor who had recovered from COVID-19. CDR3s leave out the opening cysteine and the closing phenylalanine or tryptophan.

J gene: TRBJ2-3
V gene: TRBV7-8
CDR3 protein: ASSGGPTDTQY

J gene: TRBJ2-7
V gene: TRBV5-1
CDR3 protein: ASSLAVDRSYEQY

J gene: TRBJ2-2
V gene: TRBV19
CDR3 protein: ASSIGRTGTWTGELF

J gene: TRBJ2-5
V gene: TRBV27
CDR3 protein: ASSLLQDRGRREQY

J gene: TRBJ1-1
V gene: TRBV20-1
CDR3 protein: SASGGINTEAF

J gene: TRBJ1-1
V gene: TRBV6-5
CDR3 protein: ASSYAGRGGAF

J gene: TRBJ1-1
V gene: TRBV6-5
CDR3 protein: ASSYGHSSFGDTEAF

J gene: TRBJ1-3
V gene: TRBV20-1
CDR3 protein: SAEGHNSGNTIY

J gene: TRBJ1-6
V gene: TRBV6-5
CDR3 protein: ASSYRGTYLTLH

J gene: TRBJ2-3
V gene: TRBV27
CDR3 protein: ATRTSGRARDTQY

J gene: TRBJ2-3
V gene: TRBV27
CDR3 protein: ASSAPMGGRFTDTQY

J gene: TRBJ2-3
V gene: TRBV6-1
CDR3 protein: ASSEWQGNTDTQY

J gene: TRBJ2-5
V gene: TRBV5-1
CDR3 protein: ASSLQAPETQY

J gene: TRBJ2-3
V gene: TRBV6-1
CDR3 protein: ASSAVPGTSGMADTQY